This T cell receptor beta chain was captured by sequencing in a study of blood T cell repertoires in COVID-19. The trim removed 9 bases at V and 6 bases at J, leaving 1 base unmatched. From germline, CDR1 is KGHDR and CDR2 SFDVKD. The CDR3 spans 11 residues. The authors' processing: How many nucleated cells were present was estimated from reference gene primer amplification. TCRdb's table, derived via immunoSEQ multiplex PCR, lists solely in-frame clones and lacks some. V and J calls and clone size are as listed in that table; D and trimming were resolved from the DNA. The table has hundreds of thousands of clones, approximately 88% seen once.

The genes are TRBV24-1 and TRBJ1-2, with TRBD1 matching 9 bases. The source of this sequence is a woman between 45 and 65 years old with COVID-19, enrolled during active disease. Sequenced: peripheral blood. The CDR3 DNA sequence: TGTGCCACCGGACAGGGGAATGGCTACACCTTC. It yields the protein CATGQGNGYTF.